The 32 T cell receptor beta chains below were found in one sample sequenced in a study of blood T cell repertoires in COVID-19. TCRdb's table, derived via immunoSEQ multiplex PCR, lists solely in-frame clones and lacks some. The sample lists around 50,000 clones, 75% to 85% occurring once. The sequenced material came from peripheral blood. Receptors were obtained from a human donor in a cohort sampled during active COVID-19.

This chain joins TRBV9 and TRBJ2-3, with D possibly matching TRBD2 (6 bases). Per the germline V gene, CDR1 is SGDLS and CDR2 is YYNGEE. V was shortened by 0 bases and J by 3 bases, with 14 bases between the two germline ends. There are 16 residues in the CDR3. CDR3 sequence reads: CASSVGSRGGTDTQYF. The DNA of the CDR3 is TGTGCCAGCAGCGTAGGGAGTAGGGGAGGTACAGATACGCAGTATTTT.

This clone was observed a few times. The chain couples TRBV4-1 to TRBJ1-1; D may be TRBD1 (6 bases). V dropped 0 bases and J dropped 8 bases, with 28 bases sitting between them. From germline, CDR1 is MGHRA and CDR2 YSYEKL. This CDR3 has 19 amino acids. The CDR3 protein is CASSQDRLPDSRMGDEAFF. In DNA, the CDR3 is TGCGCCAGCAGCCAAGACCGACTCCCGGACAGTCGTATGGGGGACGAAGCTTTCTTT.

The rearrangement links TRBV27 to TRBJ2-6; no definite D call. The V gene lost 10 bases and the J gene lost 0 bases, with 10 bases spanning the gap. This CDR3 comprises 14 residues. The germline gives CDR1 MNHEY, CDR2 SMNVEV (reference sequence). The CDR3 reads CATSSRSGANVLTF. The CDR3 DNA reads TGTGCCACTTCTTCCCGCTCTGGGGCCAACGTCCTGACTTTC.

The chain is built from TRBV6-1 and TRBJ1-5, with 7 bases that match TRBD1. Trimming took 1 base from V and 3 from J; bases not matched to a gene: 9. This CDR3 spans 17 amino acids. CDR1 MNHNS and CDR2 SASEGT come from the germline V gene. CDR3 protein: CASSEDHRGRINQPQHF. For the CDR3, the DNA is TGTGCCAGCAGTGAAGACCACAGGGGCAGAATCAATCAGCCCCAGCATTTT.

The chain couples TRBV7-2 to TRBJ2-7, with D unclear. V dropped 3 bases and J dropped 2 bases, with 11 bases sitting between them. CDR3 length: 14 amino acids. CDR1 is SGHTA, CDR2 FQGNSA, per germline. DNA of the CDR3: TGTGCCAGCAGCTTCGGCCCGAGGACCTACGAGCAGTACTTC. Protein: CASSFGPRTYEQYF.

The rearrangement joins TRBV4-3 to TRBJ2-7; 9 nucleotides match TRBD2. This CDR3 comprises 15 residues. The J segment lost 2 bases and the V segment lost 0 bases, leaving 2 bases of the junction unmatched. CDR1 is LGHNA, CDR2 YSLEER, per germline. DNA of the CDR3: TGCGCCAGCAGCCAAGATCAGCGGGGGGCCTACGAGCAGTACTTC. Translated, it gives CASSQDQRGAYEQYF.

The chain has TRBV5-4 and TRBJ2-5; 9 bases align to TRBD2. Trimming at V came to 3 bases and at J to 4 bases, leaving 7 bases not matched to a gene. The germline gives CDR1 SGHNT, CDR2 YYREEE (reference sequence). This CDR3 contains 15 residues. The CDR3 loop reads CASSSGGGRAETQYF. The CDR3 nucleotides are TGTGCCAGCAGCTCAGGCGGCGGGAGGGCAGAGACCCAGTACTTC.

The CDR3: CASSLERNQPQHF. The CDR3 DNA reads as TGTGCCAGCAGCTTAGAGAGGAATCAGCCCCAGCATTTT. The V and J genes are TRBV7-6 and TRBJ1-5; no reliable D call. Germline V gene lookup returns CDR1 SGHVS and CDR2 FNYEAQ. V lost 1 base, J lost 4 bases, and 5 bases lay in between. The CDR3 loop spans 13 amino acids.

V usage is TRBV6-5 and J usage is TRBJ1-2; 8 nucleotides agree with TRBD1. In germline, CDR1 is MNHEY, CDR2 SVGAGI. The CDR3 sequence is 14 residues long. The V segment lost 5 bases and the J segment 4 bases; nucleotides outside the gene matches: 6. The CDR3 here is CASSRQGSSYGYTF. The DNA for the CDR3 is TGTGCCAGCAGTAGACAGGGGAGCAGCTATGGCTACACCTTC.

The chain combines TRBV13 with TRBJ1-1, with TRBD1 matching 7 bases. Trimming cost V 5 bases and J 0 bases; bases outside gene matches: 9. This CDR3 has 16 amino acids. Germline V gene lookup returns CDR1 PRHDT and CDR2 FYEKMQ (reference sequence). The CDR3 DNA is TGTGCCAGCAGCCAACGGACAGGAAAATTGAACACTGAAGCTTTCTTT. It yields the protein CASSQRTGKLNTEAFF. Using reference TRBV13 and TRBJ1-1 for the parts outside the CDR3, the full variable domain is AAGVIQSPRHLIKEKRETATLKCYPIPRHDTVYWYQQGPGQDPQFLISFYEKMQSDKGSIPDRFSAQQFSDYHSELNMSSLELGDSALYFCASSQRTGKLNTEAFFGQGTRLTVV.

The chain joins TRBV5-8 to TRBJ2-1; the match to TRBD2 covers 14 bases. Germline CDR1 and CDR2: SGHTS and YDEGEE. The CDR3 covers 15 residues. V was clipped by 3 bases and J by 10 bases; unmatched bases: 6. The CDR3 DNA is TGTGCCAGCAGCTCCGGGACTAGCGGGAGAGGGGAGCAGTTCTTC. Residues: CASSSGTSGRGEQFF. The full variable domain, in which reference TRBV5-8 and TRBJ2-1 provide the parts outside the CDR3, is EAGVTQSPTHLIKTRGQQATLRCSPISGHTSVYWYQQALGLGLQFLLWYDEGEERNRGNFPPRFSGRQFPNYSSELNVNALELEDSALYLCASSSGTSGRGEQFFGPGTRLTVL.

V is TRBV7-9 and J is TRBJ2-5; no definite D call. Germline assignment: CDR1 SEHNR and CDR2 FQNEAQ (reference sequence). Trimming removed 1 base at V and 5 bases at J, with 8 bases between. The CDR3 extends over 13 amino acids. The CDR3: CASSLELPETQYF. DNA for the CDR3: TGTGCCAGCAGCTTAGAACTCCCGGAGACCCAGTACTTC.

This sequence joins TRBV6-5 and TRBJ2-7, with 8 positions matching TRBD2. The V gene's germline CDR1 is MNHEY and CDR2 SVGAGI. V shed 6 bases, J shed 0 bases, and the junction held 4 bases outside the gene matches. This CDR3 spans 14 amino acids. The CDR3 DNA reads TGTGCCAGCAGACCCGGACTAGCCTCCTACGAGCAGTACTTC. This gives the protein CASRPGLASYEQYF.

This clone was picked up a small number of times. The V gene is TRBV14, the J gene TRBJ1-1; a weak D match, TRBD1 (5 bases). V lost 5 bases and J 6 bases, leaving 16 bases between the germline ends. From germline, CDR1 is SGHDN and CDR2 FVKESK. The CDR3 loop spans 14 amino acids. The DNA for the CDR3 is TGTGCCAGCAGCGTACAAGGGGATACCCCTGAAGCTTTCTTT. It codes for CASSVQGDTPEAFF.

The chain carries TRBV6-1 and TRBJ2-5; maybe TRBD1 (6 bases). The CDR3 is made up of 17 amino acids. V lost 4 bases and J 0 bases, leaving 18 bases between the germline ends. Germline CDR1 and CDR2: MNHNS and SASEGT. The CDR3 reads CASSAEWGLSYQETQYF. CDR3 coding DNA: TGTGCCAGCAGTGCGGAGTGGGGGCTCTCGTACCAAGAGACCCAGTACTTC.

The CDR3 DNA reads TGTGCCAGCAGTTTATCGGCCAACAGGTTAGAGGGCAATCAGCCCCAGCATTTT. Translation: CASSLSANRLEGNQPQHF. The chain couples TRBV27 to TRBJ1-5; possible D gene TRBD1, 5 bases. Trimming removed 0 bases at V and 2 bases at J, with 17 bases between. The CDR3 loop spans 18 amino acids. Germline V gene lookup returns CDR1 MNHEY and CDR2 SMNVEV (reference sequence).

In its sample, this clone was seen once. This rearrangement joins TRBV5-1 to TRBJ2-2; TRBD1 aligns across 8 bases. V lost 0 bases to trimming and J lost 3 bases; unmatched junction nucleotides: 4. The V gene's germline CDR1 is SGHRS and CDR2 YFSETQ. The CDR3 contains 16 residues. This chain's CDR3 is CASSLVPDRDTGELFF. CDR3 DNA sequence: TGCGCCAGCAGCTTGGTGCCGGACAGGGACACCGGGGAGCTGTTTTTT. Supplemented by reference TRBV5-1 and TRBJ2-2, the full variable domain reads KAGVTQTPRYLIKTRGQQVTLSCSPISGHRSVSWYQQTPGQGLQFLFEYFSETQRNKGNFPGRFSGRQFSNSRSEMNVSTLELGDSALYLCASSLVPDRDTGELFFGEGSRLTVL.

This clone was recorded only once. This sequence joins TRBV30 and TRBJ2-1, with 9 bases fitting TRBD2. Germline CDR1 is GTSNPN and CDR2 is SVGIG (reference sequence). V gave up 4 bases and J gave up 4 bases; unmatched junction bases: 2. The CDR3 extends over 13 amino acids. This CDR3 reads CAWIAGVYNEQFF. CDR3 DNA sequence: TGTGCCTGGATAGCGGGAGTATACAATGAGCAGTTCTTC.

This clone was picked up a small number of times. In the same sample, other DNA sequences code for this CDR3. The J gene is TRBJ2-7, the V gene TRBV14; 9 nucleotides match TRBD1. This CDR3 comprises 15 residues. V lost 1 base to trimming and J lost 2 bases; unmatched junction nucleotides: 3. CDR1 SGHDN and CDR2 FVKESK come from the germline V gene. The chain's CDR3 is CASSQGTGVPYEQYF. CDR3 bases: TGTGCCAGCAGCCAAGGGACAGGGGTCCCCTACGAGCAGTACTTC. Looking up the rest from reference TRBV14 and TRBJ2-7 gives the full variable domain: EAGVTQFPSHSVIEKGQTVTLRCDPISGHDNLYWYRRVMGKEIKFLLHFVKESKQDESGMPNNRFLAERTGGTYSTLKVQPAELEDSGVYFCASSQGTGVPYEQYFGPGTRLTVT.

This clone appeared a single time. V gene TRBV6-2 or TRBV6-3 combines with J gene TRBJ2-4; D is ambiguous. From germline, CDR1 is MNHEY and CDR2 SVGEGT. V gave up 0 bases and J gave up 2 bases, with 8 bases separating them. CDR3 length: 15 amino acids. This CDR3 is CASSYSSATKNIQYF. The DNA of the CDR3 is TGTGCCAGCAGTTACTCGAGCGCGACCAAAAACATTCAGTACTTC.

This clone has a single count. The CDR3: CASSLVYRTDTQYF. The CDR3 nucleotides are TGTGCCAGCAGCTTAGTTTACAGAACAGATACGCAGTATTTT. This rearrangement joins TRBV7-2 to TRBJ2-3; no clear D gene. CDR3 length: 14 residues. Per germline, CDR1 SGHTA and CDR2 FQGNSA. Trimming cost V 1 base and J 3 bases, with 8 bases left between them.

The chain joins TRBV24-1 to TRBJ1-6, with 10 bases aligning to TRBD1. Looked up from germline, CDR1 is KGHDR and CDR2 is SFDVKD. The CDR3 covers 16 residues. The V and J ends lost 3 bases and 7 bases, in that order; junction bases with no gene match: 5. The CDR3, as DNA: TGTGCCACCAGTGATGGCGGGACAGGGGAGAATTCACCCCTCCACTTT. Residues: CATSDGGTGENSPLHF.

J is TRBJ2-7 and V is TRBV7-2; TRBD2 agrees at 8 bases. The CDR3 totals 15 residues. The germline gives CDR1 SGHTA, CDR2 FQGNSA. The V segment lost 5 bases and the J segment 7 bases; nucleotides outside the gene matches: 13. The CDR3 spells CASSQTLAGRGEQYF. Here the CDR3 DNA reads TGTGCCAGCAGCCAGACCTTAGCGGGAAGGGGAGAGCAGTACTTC.

The chain's CDR3 is CSVEDGGQGAKTQYF. CDR3 sequence (DNA): TGCAGCGTTGAAGATGGGGGACAGGGGGCGAAGACCCAGTACTTC. The chain is built from TRBV29-1 and TRBJ2-5, with TRBD1 identical over 12 bases. CDR1 and CDR2 (germline): SQVTM, ANQGSEA. Germline trimming cut 0 bases from V and 6 bases from J; bases unmatched to any gene: 5. This CDR3 is built from 15 residues.

This clone has only a few counts. V usage is TRBV5-6 and J usage is TRBJ1-5, with a possible D match to TRBD1 (6 bases). CDR1 and CDR2 from the germline V gene are SGHDT and YYEEEE. Trimming cost V 4 bases and J 3 bases, with 14 bases left between them. The CDR3 extends over 15 amino acids. CDR3 in DNA: TGTGCCAGCAGCGTTCGCCGGGACACCAATCAGCCCCAGCATTTT. Translation gives CASSVRRDTNQPQHF.

As for this clone: Germline and junction disagree at one end, which may indicate a read error. J is TRBJ2-1 and V is TRBV7-7, with D possibly TRBD2 on 6 matching bases. The CDR3 covers 15 residues. Germline V gene sequence: CDR1 SSHAT, CDR2 FNYEAQ (reference sequence). The CDR3: CASSPQPGEGNEQFF. The CDR3 DNA reads TGTGCTAGCAGCCCCCAACCGGGAGAGGGCAATGAGCAGTTCTTC.

This chain connects TRBV2 to TRBJ1-1, with TRBD1 identical over 10 bases. V lost 4 bases and J lost 8; bases outside the gene matches: 4. The germline V gene has CDR1 SNHLY and CDR2 FYNNEI. This CDR3 is built from 13 residues. CDR3 residues: CASSGTGGLEAFF. The DNA of the CDR3 is TGTGCCAGCAGTGGGACAGGGGGGTTAGAAGCTTTCTTT.

The rearrangement joins TRBV5-4 to TRBJ1-6, with D tentatively TRBD1 (6 bases). Germline CDR1 SGHNT, CDR2 YYREEE (reference sequence). Trimming removed 0 bases from V and 9 bases from J, with 10 bases in between. The CDR3 is made up of 14 amino acids. CDR3 sequence reads: CASSLAGEGSPLHF. CDR3 DNA sequence: TGTGCCAGCAGCTTGGCAGGGGAAGGTTCACCCCTCCACTTT. The full variable domain, in which reference TRBV5-4 and TRBJ1-6 provide the parts outside the CDR3, is ETGVTQSPTHLIKTRGQQVTLRCSSQSGHNTVSWYQQALGQGPQFIFQYYREEENGRGNFPPRFSGLQFPNYSSELNVNALELDDSALYLCASSLAGEGSPLHFGNGTRLTVT.

The chain is built from TRBV19 and TRBJ2-3, with 7 bases fitting TRBD1. This CDR3 is 16 amino acids long. Germline CDR1 LNHDA, CDR2 SQIVND (reference sequence). Trimming at V came to 5 bases and at J to 1 base, leaving 9 bases not matched to a gene. This chain's CDR3 is CASSFYRGVGTDTQYF. The DNA of the CDR3 is TGTGCCAGTAGTTTTTACAGGGGAGTGGGCACAGATACGCAGTATTTT.

V is TRBV4-1 and J is TRBJ2-7; 10 bases are a match to TRBD2. The CDR3 extends over 16 amino acids. Per the germline V gene, CDR1 is MGHRA and CDR2 is YSYEKL. J was trimmed by 6 bases and V by 1 base; bases with no gene match: 9. The CDR3 loop reads CASSQAASGSWGEQYF. The CDR3 bases are TGCGCCAGCAGCCAAGCGGCTAGCGGGAGTTGGGGCGAGCAGTACTTC.

This clone is a singleton in its sample. This chain uses TRBV14 with TRBJ1-4, with D possibly TRBD1 on 5 matching bases. The germline CDR1 and CDR2 sequences are SGHDN and FVKESK. The CDR3 consists of 17 residues. Trimming pared 2 bases from V and 8 bases from J, leaving 21 bases between. CDR3 nucleotide sequence: TGTGCCAGCAGCCAACGGACAAGGGAAGGACAAGTGGAAAAACTGTTTTTT. This codes for CASSQRTREGQVEKLFF.

The rearrangement links TRBV30 to TRBJ1-1; tentatively, D is TRBD1 (6 bases). The length of the CDR3 is 13 residues. V lost 3 bases to trimming and J lost 1 base, with 9 bases between them. Per the germline V gene, CDR1 is GTSNPN and CDR2 is SVGIG (reference sequence). CDR3 protein: CAWREDRNTEAFF. CDR3 coding DNA: TGTGCCTGGAGAGAGGACAGGAACACTGAAGCTTTCTTT.